The 17 T cell receptor beta chains listed next were all sequenced from one sample in a study of PD-1 blockade in classical Hodgkin lymphoma (TCRdb year 2020). This sample's time point label indicates: cycle 1 day 1 (C1D1), immediately before nivolumab initiation. Relapse after autologous stem cell transplantation had occurred in all trial patients, and cohorts A, B and C were distinguished by prior brentuximab vedotin exposure. The library was obtained by the immunoSEQ multiplex PCR assay. TCRdb holds this immuneACCESS table with in-frame rearrangements only. Some clones are missing; in checked studies, unresolved V genes explain under half, and the rest has no known cause. The sample has roughly 32,000 clones on record, around 82% of them singletons. The ten top clones hold around 30% of the sample. Source: peripheral blood mononuclear cells (PBMCs), taken at baseline. The origin of the receptors is a human donor with classical Hodgkin lymphoma.

The rearrangement links TRBV18 to TRBJ1-6; 8 bases map to TRBD1. J gave up 6 bases and V 5 bases, and 3 bases lay outside the gene matches. There are 14 residues in the CDR3. Germline V gives CDR1 KGHSH, CDR2 LQKENI. Written as DNA, the CDR3 is TGTGCCAGCTCATTCGGACAGGGTAATTCACCCCTCCACTTT. Encoded protein: CASSFGQGNSPLHF. Full variable domain (remainder filled in from reference TRBV18 and TRBJ1-6): NAGVMQNPRHLVRRRGQEARLRCSPMKGHSHVYWYRQLPEEGLKFMVYLQKENIIDESGMPKERFSAEFPKEGPSILRIQQVVRGDSAAYFCASSFGQGNSPLHFGNGTRLTVT.

This sequence joins TRBV5-1 and TRBJ2-1; 9 bases are a match to TRBD2. Germline V gives CDR1 SGHRS, CDR2 YFSETQ. The V and J ends lost 1 base and 2 bases, in that order; junction bases with no gene match: 4. There are 16 residues in the CDR3. Written as DNA, the CDR3 is TGCGCCAGCAGCTTGTGGGCTAGCGGGGCCTACAATGAGCAGTTCTTC. Protein sequence: CASSLWASGAYNEQFF.

V usage is TRBV30 and J usage is TRBJ2-5, with 8 bases that match TRBD2. Germline CDR1 and CDR2: GTSNPN and SVGIG (reference sequence). V dropped 2 bases and J dropped 2; count of bases not matched to a gene: 7. CDR3 length: 15 amino acids. Here the CDR3 DNA reads TGTGCCTGGAGTCGCAAAATAGCGGGGCAAGAGACCCAGTACTTC. Protein sequence: CAWSRKIAGQETQYF.

The CDR3 sequence: CASSHTRDRVYDTGELFF. DNA of the CDR3: TGCGCCAGCAGCCATACCCGGGACAGGGTATACGACACCGGGGAGCTGTTTTTT. The chain links TRBV4-3 to TRBJ2-2, with 9 bases fitting TRBD1. Germline CDR1 reads LGHNA; CDR2 reads YSLEER. The V and J ends lost 3 bases and 3 bases, in that order; junction bases with no gene match: 11. The CDR3 consists of 18 residues.

This sequence joins TRBV6-4 and TRBJ2-1, with D perhaps given as TRBD1 or TRBD2 (5 bases each). The CDR3 totals 16 residues. The V and J ends lost 0 bases and 3 bases respectively, with 12 bases between them. CDR1 MRHNA and CDR2 SNTAGT come from the germline V gene. The chain's CDR3 is CASSDSKRGYYNEQFF. The CDR3 nucleotides read TGTGCCAGCAGTGACTCGAAGAGGGGCTACTACAATGAGCAGTTCTTC.

This clone showed up many times. CDR3 amino acids: CASSMTRNTEAFF. CDR3 nucleotides: TGTGCCAGTAGTATGACGCGGAACACTGAAGCTTTCTTT. This chain uses TRBV19 with TRBJ1-1; no definite D call. CDR3 length equals 13 residues. Germline-derived CDR1 and CDR2 are LNHDA and SQIVND (reference sequence). Trimming took 3 bases from V and 1 from J, leaving 6 bases between them.

About this clone itself: The junction does not match germline at one end; this may be a read error. V gene TRBV14 combines with J gene TRBJ2-1; TRBD1 matches at 7 bases. This CDR3 has 12 amino acids. CDR1 and CDR2 from the germline V gene are SGHDN and FVKESK. CDR3 protein: CASSQDKGQPIF. The CDR3 bases are TGTGCCAGCAGCCAAGACAAGGGACAGCCGATCTTC.

V is TRBV7-2 and J is TRBJ2-2, with TRBD2 matching 12 bases. This CDR3 has 16 residues. V dropped 5 bases and J dropped 3; count of bases not matched to a gene: 4. The V gene's germline CDR1 is SGHTA and CDR2 FQGNSA. The CDR3 coding sequence is TGTGCCAGCAGCCCCCGGACTAGCGGGGACACCGGGGAGCTGTTTTTT. Translated: CASSPRTSGDTGELFF.

This clone was seen a few times. This chain connects TRBV5-6 to TRBJ1-6, with 8 bases lining up with TRBD1. This CDR3 is built from 15 residues. Trimming at V came to 4 bases and at J to 3 bases, leaving 3 bases not matched to a gene. In germline, CDR1 is SGHDT, CDR2 YYEEEE. The DNA for the CDR3 is TGTGCCAGCAGCCTGGACAGGGACTATAATTCACCCCTCCACTTT. This gives the protein CASSLDRDYNSPLHF.

The rearrangement uses TRBV4-1 and TRBJ2-7, with D maybe TRBD2 (6 bases). The V and J ends lost 0 bases and 0 bases respectively, with 12 bases between them. This CDR3 is built from 16 residues. Germline loops: CDR1 MGHRA, CDR2 YSYEKL. CDR3 amino acids: CASSQDRGTDSYEQYF. CDR3 DNA: TGCGCCAGCAGCCAAGATCGGGGGACGGACTCCTACGAGCAGTACTTC.

In this sample, this clone turned up a few times. The gene calls are TRBV25-1 and TRBJ2-7, with D perhaps TRBD2 (6 bases). The CDR3 is made up of 13 amino acids. The V gene's germline CDR1 is MGHDK and CDR2 SYGVNS. Trimming left V 4 bases short and J 4 bases short, with 11 bases between. CDR3 DNA sequence: TGTGCCAGCAGTGCTGGTGGGGGGTACGAGCAGTACTTC. This gives the protein CASSAGGGYEQYF.

The chain has TRBV10-3 and TRBJ2-5, with 7 bases fitting TRBD1. Germline V gives CDR1 ENHRY, CDR2 SYGVKD. Trimming cost V 5 bases and J 5 bases; bases outside gene matches: 5. CDR3 length: 13 residues. CDR3 amino acids: CAISPTGAETQYF. The DNA for the CDR3 is TGTGCCATCAGTCCCACAGGGGCGGAGACCCAGTACTTC.

This chain links TRBV7-2 with TRBJ2-7, with 8 bases that match TRBD1. This CDR3 spans 16 amino acids. Looked up from germline, CDR1 is SGHTA and CDR2 is FQGNSA. V shed 2 bases, J shed 3 bases, and the junction held 9 bases outside the gene matches. The CDR3 loop reads CASSLWQGAGNYEQYF. Written as DNA, the CDR3 is TGTGCCAGCAGCTTATGGCAGGGGGCAGGCAACTACGAGCAGTACTTC.

This clone has a handful of counts. The chain couples TRBV14 to TRBJ2-7, with D maybe TRBD2 (7 bases). V dropped 4 bases and J dropped 4 bases, with 14 bases sitting between them. This CDR3 is built from 14 residues. Germline CDR1 and CDR2: SGHDN and FVKESK. CDR3 bases: TGTGCCAGCAGCCGGGAGGGGGGGCCATACGAGCAGTACTTC. Amino acid sequence: CASSREGGPYEQYF.

The chain combines TRBV7-9 with TRBJ1-1; D not certain. Trimming removed 5 bases at V and 1 base at J, with 8 bases between. Germline loops: CDR1 SEHNR, CDR2 FQNEAQ (reference sequence). The CDR3 extends over 13 amino acids. This CDR3 reads CASSPQANTEAFF. CDR3 nucleotide sequence: TGTGCCAGCAGCCCCCAGGCGAACACTGAAGCTTTCTTT.

The gene calls are TRBV2 and TRBJ1-5; D is undetermined. V was pared by 7 bases and J by 7 bases, with 14 bases between. CDR3 length: 13 residues. The germline V gene has CDR1 SNHLY and CDR2 FYNNEI. The CDR3 region has the DNA TGTGCCAGCAACCAGGCTTTGGGACAGCCCCAGCATTTT. Encoded protein: CASNQALGQPQHF.

The V and J genes are TRBV6-4 and TRBJ1-6; D gene ambiguous. Trimming cost V 0 bases and J 6 bases, with 3 bases left between them. Germline CDR1 reads MRHNA; CDR2 reads SNTAGT. This CDR3 comprises 13 residues. For the CDR3, the DNA is TGTGCCAGCAGTGACTCTAGTAATTCACCCCTCCACTTT. Its translation is CASSDSSNSPLHF.